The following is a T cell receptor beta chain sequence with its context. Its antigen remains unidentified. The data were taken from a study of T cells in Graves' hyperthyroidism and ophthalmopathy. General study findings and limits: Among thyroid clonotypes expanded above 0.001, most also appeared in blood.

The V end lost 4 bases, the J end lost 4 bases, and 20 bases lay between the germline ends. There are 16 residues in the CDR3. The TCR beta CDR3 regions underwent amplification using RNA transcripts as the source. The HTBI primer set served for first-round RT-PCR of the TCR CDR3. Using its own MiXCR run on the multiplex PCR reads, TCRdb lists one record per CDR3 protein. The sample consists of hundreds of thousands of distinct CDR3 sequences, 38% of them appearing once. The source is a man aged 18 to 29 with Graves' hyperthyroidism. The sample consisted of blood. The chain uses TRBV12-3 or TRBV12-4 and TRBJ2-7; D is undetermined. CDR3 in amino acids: CASSYSMEPPVYEQYF. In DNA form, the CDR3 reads TGTGCCAGCAGTTACTCGATGGAGCCCCCTGTGTACGAGCAGTACTTC.